This passage covers 16 T cell receptor beta chains from one sample sequenced in a study of beta chain features in type 1 diabetes. Isolated RNA was reverse transcribed in full, so expressed TCRB transcripts were sequenced. TCRdb keeps only in-frame clones here, not all; method: immunoSEQ multiplex PCR. The sample records under 550,000 clones, roughly 10% being singletons. The source material was naive CD4+ T cells from blood. All receptors derive from a woman in her late teens or twenties in good health.

J is TRBJ2-1 and V is TRBV18; a weak D match, TRBD1 (6 bases). The V and J ends lost 3 bases and 15 bases respectively, with 15 bases between them. CDR3 length: 12 amino acids. Germline CDR1 reads KGHSH; CDR2 reads LQKENI. The CDR3 is CASSPVDRSLFF. Here the CDR3 DNA reads TGTGCCAGCTCACCGGTAGACAGGAGCCTGTTCTTC. Full variable domain (outside the CDR3, taken from reference TRBV18 and TRBJ2-1): NAGVMQNPRHLVRRRGQEARLRCSPMKGHSHVYWYRQLPEEGLKFMVYLQKENIIDESGMPKERFSAEFPKEGPSILRIQQVVRGDSAAYFCASSPVDRSLFFGPGTRLTVL.

The chain employs TRBV18 and TRBJ1-1; D call uncertain. Per germline, CDR1 KGHSH and CDR2 LQKENI. Trimming pared 4 bases from V and 1 base from J, leaving 10 bases between. This CDR3 spans 14 amino acids. The DNA of the CDR3 is TGTGCCAGCTCACTGACCGACGGGAACACTGAAGCTTTCTTT. Its translation is CASSLTDGNTEAFF.

The chain couples TRBV4-1 to TRBJ2-1; TRBD2 matches at 11 bases. CDR3 length: 18 residues. Germline V gives CDR1 MGHRA, CDR2 YSYEKL. V trimming: 4 bases; J trimming: 4 bases; junction bases outside the gene matches: 12. The CDR3 loop reads CASSLLGATSGSYNEQFF. CDR3 bases: TGCGCCAGCAGCCTCCTCGGAGCCACTAGCGGGAGTTACAATGAGCAGTTCTTC.

The rearrangement links TRBV28 to TRBJ2-6; D could derive from TRBD1 or TRBD2 (5 bases each). Germline loops: CDR1 MDHEN, CDR2 SYDVKM. The CDR3 is 18 residues long. Deletions cut 6 bases from V and 0 bases from J, with 18 bases between. CDR3 in DNA: TGTGCCAGCAGCATTCTCCGGGACGTGTTCTCTGGGGCCAACGTCCTGACTTTC. Its protein is CASSILRDVFSGANVLTF.

The table lists this clone with a few counts. This chain uses TRBV5-4 with TRBJ2-3; 8 bases are a match to TRBD2. This CDR3 is 15 amino acids long. Germline CDR1 is SGHNT and CDR2 is YYREEE (reference sequence). Germline trimming cut 3 bases from V and 2 bases from J; bases unmatched to any gene: 5. The CDR3 spells CASSSVAGPTDTQYF. The CDR3 DNA sequence: TGTGCCAGCAGCTCAGTAGCGGGACCCACAGATACGCAGTATTTT. The whole variable domain, remainder taken from reference TRBV5-4 and TRBJ2-3, is ETGVTQSPTHLIKTRGQQVTLRCSSQSGHNTVSWYQQALGQGPQFIFQYYREEENGRGNFPPRFSGLQFPNYSSELNVNALELDDSALYLCASSSVAGPTDTQYFGPGTRLTVL.

V gene TRBV7-9 combines with J gene TRBJ2-7, with D uncertain. V shed 5 bases and J shed 7 bases, with 9 bases lying between them. This CDR3 comprises 11 residues. Germline CDR1 reads SEHNR; CDR2 reads FQNEAQ (reference sequence). In DNA, the CDR3 is TGTGCCAGCAGCCCTGGGCGGGAGCAGTACTTC. This sequence encodes CASSPGREQYF.

There are a few counts of this clone. This chain uses TRBV28 with TRBJ2-1; the match to TRBD1 covers 7 bases. The germline V gene has CDR1 MDHEN and CDR2 SYDVKM. Trimming removed 6 bases from V and 6 bases from J; junction bases left unmatched: 5. The CDR3 is 13 amino acids. The CDR3 DNA follows: TGTGCCAGCAGAAACCGGGACAGCAATGAGCAGTTCTTC. Encoded protein: CASRNRDSNEQFF.

This clone was seen a few times. Other DNA sequences of this sample code for an identical CDR3. The chain joins TRBV28 to TRBJ2-3; D ambiguous. The CDR3 consists of 12 residues. Trimming shortened V by 6 bases and J by 6 bases, and 10 bases separated the two germline ends. Germline assignment: CDR1 MDHEN and CDR2 SYDVKM. In DNA, the CDR3 is TGTGCCAGCAGCTTGGCCACGGATACGCAGTATTTT. Translating gives CASSLATDTQYF.

V is TRBV11-3 and J is TRBJ2-1; D remains unclear. The V end lost 4 bases, the J end lost 0 bases, and 4 bases lay between the germline ends. Germline V CDR1 and CDR2: SGHNT, YENEEA. The CDR3 is 13 residues long. Written as DNA, the CDR3 is TGTGCCAGCAGCTCCGGCTCCTACAATGAGCAGTTCTTC. It translates to CASSSGSYNEQFF.

The chain couples TRBV7-2 to TRBJ2-1, with TRBD1 as a possible D gene (5 bases). CDR1 is SGHTA and CDR2 is FQGNSA in the germline V gene. The CDR3 length is 15 residues. V was clipped by 5 bases and J by 3 bases, with 14 bases between them. The CDR3 here is CASSQGVTVYNEQFF. The DNA for the CDR3 is TGTGCCAGCAGCCAAGGGGTTACGGTCTACAATGAGCAGTTCTTC.

This clone was observed a handful of times. The V gene is TRBV7-3, the J gene TRBJ1-1; D is undetermined. This CDR3 comprises 13 residues. V lost 6 bases, J lost 1 base, and 9 bases lay in between. CDR1 SGHTA and CDR2 FQGTGA come from the germline V gene. The CDR3 DNA sequence: TGTGCCAGCAGTAGCGTCCCGAACACTGAAGCTTTCTTT. It codes for CASSSVPNTEAFF.

The rearrangement links TRBV5-1 to TRBJ2-1, with D perhaps TRBD2 (8 bases). V was shortened by 0 bases and J by 7 bases, with 14 bases between the two germline ends. The CDR3 length is 15 residues. Germline V gene data show CDR1 as SGHRS and CDR2 as YFSETQ. CDR3 sequence: CASSLVTGTRNEQFF. The CDR3 DNA sequence: TGCGCCAGCAGCTTGGTGACAGGGACTAGGAATGAGCAGTTCTTC.

This chain uses TRBV5-1 with TRBJ2-1; tentatively, D is TRBD1 (6 bases). The CDR3 runs 17 residues. Trimming cost V 4 bases and J 7 bases, with 24 bases left between them. Germline CDR1 and CDR2: SGHRS and YFSETQ. The CDR3 coding sequence is TGCGCCAGCAGCCCGTATACGACAGGCCTAAAGCCGAATGAGCAGTTCTTC. This gives the protein CASSPYTTGLKPNEQFF.

The rearrangement uses TRBV29-1 and TRBJ1-1; the D gene is possibly TRBD1 (5 bases). Germline V lookup: CDR1 SQVTM, CDR2 ANQGSEA. The CDR3 has 10 residues. V lost 4 bases and J 11 bases, leaving 11 bases between the germline ends. The DNA of the CDR3 is TGCAGCGTTGGGTGGGGGAATGCTTTCTTT. Residues: CSVGWGNAFF.

V usage is TRBV7-2 and J usage is TRBJ1-5; D ambiguous. Trimming left V 1 base short and J 6 bases short, with 13 bases between. CDR1 is SGHTA and CDR2 is FQGNSA in the germline V gene. CDR3 length: 15 residues. The CDR3 bases are TGTGCCAGCAGCTTAGTTGGGATTCCGAGTCAGCCCCAGCATTTT. As protein: CASSLVGIPSQPQHF.

This clone was seen more than once but under ten times. The V gene is TRBV7-2, the J gene TRBJ1-6; the match to TRBD1 covers 7 bases. V dropped 7 bases and J dropped 8; count of bases not matched to a gene: 11. The germline V gene encodes CDR1 SGHTA and CDR2 FQGNSA. CDR3 length equals 15 residues. The CDR3 loop reads CASTNTGQYHSPLHF. The CDR3 DNA reads as TGTGCCAGCACCAACACGGGACAGTACCATTCACCCCTCCACTTT.